The TCR beta chain under discussion was sequenced for a study of T cells in Graves' hyperthyroidism and ophthalmopathy. The authors deemed Graves' hyperthyroidism stable absent ophthalmopathy progression within 18 months. The PBMCs were sourced from fresh peripheral blood (about 10 ml). Germline V gene data show CDR1 as ENHRY and CDR2 as SYGVKD. This CDR3 has 16 residues. The V segment lost 0 bases and the J segment 1 base; nucleotides outside the gene matches: 4. Researchers took RNA transcripts and amplified the TCR beta CDR3 regions from them. HTBI primers were used for first-round RT-PCR of the TCR CDR3. TCRdb re-derived calls from the multiplex PCR reads in MiXCR, one entry per CDR3 protein. Among 400,000 to 500,000 distinct CDR3 sequences listed, roughly 15% were seen once. This clonotype was detected only a few times.

V usage is TRBV10-3 and J usage is TRBJ2-5, with TRBD1 matching over 8 bases. The source material was blood. The sequence was obtained from a woman in her late teens or twenties with Graves' hyperthyroidism. Written as DNA, the CDR3 is TGTGCCATCAGTGAGTCGAAACAGGGGGTCCAAGAGACCCAGTACTTC. Translating it yields CAISESKQGVQETQYF.